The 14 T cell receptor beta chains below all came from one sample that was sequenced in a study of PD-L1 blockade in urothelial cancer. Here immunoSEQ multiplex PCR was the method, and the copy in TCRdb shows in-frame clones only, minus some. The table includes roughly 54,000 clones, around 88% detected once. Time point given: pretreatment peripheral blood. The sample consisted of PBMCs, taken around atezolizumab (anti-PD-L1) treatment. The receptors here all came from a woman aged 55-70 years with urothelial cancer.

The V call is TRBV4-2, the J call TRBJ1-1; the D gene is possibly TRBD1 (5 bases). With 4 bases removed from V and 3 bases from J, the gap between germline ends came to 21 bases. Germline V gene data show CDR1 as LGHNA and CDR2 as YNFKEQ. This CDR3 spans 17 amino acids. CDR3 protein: CASSRRHLGGKDTEAFF. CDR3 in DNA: TGTGCCAGCAGCCGAAGACACCTCGGGGGTAAGGACACTGAAGCTTTCTTT.

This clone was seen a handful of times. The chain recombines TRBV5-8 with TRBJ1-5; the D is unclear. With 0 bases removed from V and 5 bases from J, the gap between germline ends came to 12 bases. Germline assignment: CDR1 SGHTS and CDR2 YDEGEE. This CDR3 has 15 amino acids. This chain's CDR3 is CASSLAGQHHQPQHF. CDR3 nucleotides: TGTGCCAGCAGCTTGGCGGGTCAGCACCATCAGCCCCAGCATTTT.

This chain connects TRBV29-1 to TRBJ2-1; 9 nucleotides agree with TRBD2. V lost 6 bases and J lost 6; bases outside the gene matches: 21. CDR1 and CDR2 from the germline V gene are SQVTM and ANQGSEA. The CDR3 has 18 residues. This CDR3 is CSVPPPDRAGGWGNEQFF. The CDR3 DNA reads TGCAGCGTCCCCCCCCCGGACAGAGCGGGAGGTTGGGGCAATGAGCAGTTCTTC.

The CDR3 loop reads CASSFGTRRLYEQYF. The CDR3 DNA reads TGTGCCAGCAGCTTTGGGACTAGACGACTCTACGAGCAGTACTTC. V usage is TRBV7-9 and J usage is TRBJ2-7, with TRBD2 identical over 8 bases. Germline assignment: CDR1 SEHNR and CDR2 FQNEAQ (reference sequence). The trim removed 3 bases at V and 3 bases at J, leaving 7 bases unmatched. This CDR3 spans 15 amino acids.

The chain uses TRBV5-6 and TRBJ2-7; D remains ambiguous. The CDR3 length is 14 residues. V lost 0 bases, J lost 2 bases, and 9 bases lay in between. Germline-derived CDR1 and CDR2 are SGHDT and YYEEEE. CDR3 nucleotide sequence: TGTGCCAGCAGCTTGGGTCCCCCGGCCTACGAGCAGTACTTC. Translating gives CASSLGPPAYEQYF.

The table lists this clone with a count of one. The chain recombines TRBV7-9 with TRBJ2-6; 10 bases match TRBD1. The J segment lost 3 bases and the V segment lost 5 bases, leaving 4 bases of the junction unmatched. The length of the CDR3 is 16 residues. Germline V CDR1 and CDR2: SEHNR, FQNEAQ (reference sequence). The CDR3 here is CASSRQGALGANVLTF. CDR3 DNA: TGTGCCAGCAGCCGACAGGGGGCGCTTGGGGCCAACGTCCTGACTTTC.

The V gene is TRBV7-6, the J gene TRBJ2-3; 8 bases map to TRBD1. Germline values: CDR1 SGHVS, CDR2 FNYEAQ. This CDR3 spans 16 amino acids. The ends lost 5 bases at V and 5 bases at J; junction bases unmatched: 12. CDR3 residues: CASSPYSDRGVDTQYF. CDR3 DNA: TGTGCCAGCAGCCCGTACTCTGACAGGGGAGTAGATACGCAGTATTTT.

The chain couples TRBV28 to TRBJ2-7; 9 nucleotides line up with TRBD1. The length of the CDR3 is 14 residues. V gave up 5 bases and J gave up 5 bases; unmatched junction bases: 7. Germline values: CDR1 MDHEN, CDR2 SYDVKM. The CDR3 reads CASSPGTGIHEQYF. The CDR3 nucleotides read TGTGCCAGCAGTCCCGGGACAGGGATACACGAGCAGTACTTC.

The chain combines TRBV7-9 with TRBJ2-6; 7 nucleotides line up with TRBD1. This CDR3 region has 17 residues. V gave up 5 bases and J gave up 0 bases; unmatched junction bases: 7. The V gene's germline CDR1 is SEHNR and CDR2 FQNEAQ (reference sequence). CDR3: CASSGDRFFSGANVLTF. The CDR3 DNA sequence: TGTGCCAGCAGCGGGGACAGATTCTTCTCTGGGGCCAACGTCCTGACTTTC. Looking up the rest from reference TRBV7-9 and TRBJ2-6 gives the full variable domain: DTGVSQNPRHKITKRGQNVTFRCDPISEHNRLYWYRQTLGQGPEFLTYFQNEAQLEKSRLLSDRFSAERPKGSFSTLEIQRTEQGDSAMYLCASSGDRFFSGANVLTFGAGSRLTVL.

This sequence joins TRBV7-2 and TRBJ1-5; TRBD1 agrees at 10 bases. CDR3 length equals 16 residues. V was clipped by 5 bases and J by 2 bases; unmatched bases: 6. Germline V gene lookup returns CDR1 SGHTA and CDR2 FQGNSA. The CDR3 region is CASSPGQGVGNQPQHF. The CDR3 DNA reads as TGTGCCAGCAGCCCCGGACAGGGGGTTGGCAATCAGCCCCAGCATTTT.

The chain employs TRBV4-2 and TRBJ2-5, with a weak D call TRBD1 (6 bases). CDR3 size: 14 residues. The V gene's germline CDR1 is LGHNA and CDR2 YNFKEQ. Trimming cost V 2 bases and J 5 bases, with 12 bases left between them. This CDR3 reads CASSQPPGVETQYF. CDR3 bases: TGTGCCAGCAGCCAACCTCCAGGGGTGGAGACCCAGTACTTC.

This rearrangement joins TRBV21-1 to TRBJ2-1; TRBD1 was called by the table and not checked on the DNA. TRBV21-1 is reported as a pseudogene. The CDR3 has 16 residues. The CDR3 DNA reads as TGTGCCAGCAGCAAAGAGACGGACAGGGTATACAATGAGCAGTTCTTC. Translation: CASSKETDRVYNEQFF.

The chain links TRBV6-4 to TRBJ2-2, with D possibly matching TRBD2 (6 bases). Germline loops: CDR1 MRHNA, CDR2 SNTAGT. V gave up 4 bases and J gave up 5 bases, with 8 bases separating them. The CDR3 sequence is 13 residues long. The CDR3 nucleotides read TGTGCCAGCAGTGGGGGGGATACCGGGGAGCTGTTTTTT. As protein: CASSGGDTGELFF.

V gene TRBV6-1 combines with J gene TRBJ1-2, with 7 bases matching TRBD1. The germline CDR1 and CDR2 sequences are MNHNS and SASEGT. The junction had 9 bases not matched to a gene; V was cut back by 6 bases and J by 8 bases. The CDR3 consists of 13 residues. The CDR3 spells CASRTDRPDGYTF. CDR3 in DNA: TGTGCCAGCAGGACGGACAGGCCCGACGGCTACACCTTC.